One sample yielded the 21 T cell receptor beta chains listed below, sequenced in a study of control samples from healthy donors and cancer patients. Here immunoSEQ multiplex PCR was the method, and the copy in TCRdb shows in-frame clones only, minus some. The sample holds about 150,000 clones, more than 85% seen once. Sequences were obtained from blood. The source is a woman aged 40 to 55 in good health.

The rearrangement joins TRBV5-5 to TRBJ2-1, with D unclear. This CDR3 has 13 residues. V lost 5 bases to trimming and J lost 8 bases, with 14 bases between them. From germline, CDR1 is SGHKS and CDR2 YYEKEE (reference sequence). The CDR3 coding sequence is TGTGCCAGCAGTTGGACCGAGTACCATGAGCAGTTCTTC. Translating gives CASSWTEYHEQFF. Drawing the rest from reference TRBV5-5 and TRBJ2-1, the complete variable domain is DAGVTQSPTHLIKTRGQQVTLRCSPISGHKSVSWYQQVLGQGPQFIFQYYEKEERGRGNFPDRFSARQFPNYSSELNVNALLLGDSALYLCASSWTEYHEQFFGPGTRLTVL.

The CDR3 bases are TGTGCCAGCCCTGACAGGGGGGGACCTGAAGCTTTCTTT. Residues: CASPDRGGPEAFF. The rearrangement joins TRBV6-4 to TRBJ1-1; 9 nucleotides align to TRBD1. This CDR3 spans 13 amino acids. Germline CDR1 MRHNA, CDR2 SNTAGT. With 8 bases clipped from V and 6 bases from J, the junction kept 7 bases outside the gene matches.

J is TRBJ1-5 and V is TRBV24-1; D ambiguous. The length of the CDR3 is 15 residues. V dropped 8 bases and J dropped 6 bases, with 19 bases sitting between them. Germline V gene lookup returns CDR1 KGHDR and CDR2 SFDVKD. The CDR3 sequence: CATIDGGASGQPQHF. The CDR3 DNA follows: TGTGCCACCATTGACGGCGGAGCCTCGGGTCAGCCCCAGCATTTT.

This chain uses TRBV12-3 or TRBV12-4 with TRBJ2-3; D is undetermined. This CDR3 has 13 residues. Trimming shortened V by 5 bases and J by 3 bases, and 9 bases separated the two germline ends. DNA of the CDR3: TGTGCCAGCAGTGTCGACTTAACAGATACGCAGTATTTT. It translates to CASSVDLTDTQYF.

The CDR3 sequence: CASSFLGTNQETQYF. DNA for the CDR3: TGTGCCAGCAGCTTCTTGGGGACGAACCAAGAGACCCAGTACTTC. The rearrangement uses TRBV12-1 and TRBJ2-5. TRBV12-1 has pseudogene status. CDR3 length: 15 residues.

The CDR3 DNA is TGTGCCAGCAGGGACGGACTAGCGGGGGGGGCAGATACGCAGTATTTT. Translation gives CASRDGLAGGADTQYF. V is TRBV6-6 and J is TRBJ2-3; 15 bases line up with TRBD2. Per the germline V gene, CDR1 is MNHNY and CDR2 is SVGAGI (reference sequence). The CDR3 covers 16 residues. V trimming: 6 bases; J trimming: 4 bases; junction bases outside the gene matches: 5.

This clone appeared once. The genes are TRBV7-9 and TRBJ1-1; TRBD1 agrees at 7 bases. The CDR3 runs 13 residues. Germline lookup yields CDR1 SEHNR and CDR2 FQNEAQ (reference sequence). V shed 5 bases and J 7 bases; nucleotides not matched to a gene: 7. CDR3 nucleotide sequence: TGTGCCAGCAGCGGAGGGGGGACAGTTGAAGCTTTCTTT. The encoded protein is CASSGGGTVEAFF.

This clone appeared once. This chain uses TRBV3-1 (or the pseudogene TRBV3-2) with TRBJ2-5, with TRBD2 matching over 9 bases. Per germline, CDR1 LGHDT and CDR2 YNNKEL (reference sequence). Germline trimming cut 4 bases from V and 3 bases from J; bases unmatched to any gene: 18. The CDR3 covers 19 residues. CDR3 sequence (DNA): TGTGCCAGCAGCCTAAGAGGACGCCTAGCGGGGACGATTGAAGAGACCCAGTACTTC. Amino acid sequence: CASSLRGRLAGTIEETQYF.

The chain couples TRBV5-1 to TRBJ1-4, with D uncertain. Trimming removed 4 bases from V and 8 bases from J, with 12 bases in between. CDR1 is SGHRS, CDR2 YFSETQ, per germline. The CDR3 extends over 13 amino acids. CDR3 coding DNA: TGCGCCAGCAGCCTAGGGAACGAGGAAAAACTGTTTTTT. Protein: CASSLGNEEKLFF.

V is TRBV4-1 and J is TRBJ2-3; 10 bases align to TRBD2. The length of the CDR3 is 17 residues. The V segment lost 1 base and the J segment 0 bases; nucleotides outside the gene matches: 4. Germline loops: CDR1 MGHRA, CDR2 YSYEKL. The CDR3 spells CASSQVLAGISTDTQYF. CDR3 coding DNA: TGCGCCAGCAGCCAAGTACTAGCGGGAATCAGCACAGATACGCAGTATTTT.

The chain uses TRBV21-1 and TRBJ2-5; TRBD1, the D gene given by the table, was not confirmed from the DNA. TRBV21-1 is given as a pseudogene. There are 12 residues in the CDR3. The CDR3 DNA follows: TGTGCCAGCAGCACTGGGGGCGAGACCCAGTACTTC. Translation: CASSTGGETQYF.

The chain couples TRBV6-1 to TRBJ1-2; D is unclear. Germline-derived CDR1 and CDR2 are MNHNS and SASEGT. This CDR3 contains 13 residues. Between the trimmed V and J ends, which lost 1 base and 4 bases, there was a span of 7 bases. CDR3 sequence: CASSEGSSYGYTF. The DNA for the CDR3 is TGTGCCAGCAGTGAAGGCAGTTCCTATGGCTACACCTTC.

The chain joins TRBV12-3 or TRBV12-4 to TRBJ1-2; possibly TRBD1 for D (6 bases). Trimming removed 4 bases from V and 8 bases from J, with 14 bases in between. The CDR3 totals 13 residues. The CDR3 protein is CASSSGAVGGYTF. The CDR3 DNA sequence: TGTGCCAGCAGTTCAGGGGCCGTGGGGGGCTACACCTTC.

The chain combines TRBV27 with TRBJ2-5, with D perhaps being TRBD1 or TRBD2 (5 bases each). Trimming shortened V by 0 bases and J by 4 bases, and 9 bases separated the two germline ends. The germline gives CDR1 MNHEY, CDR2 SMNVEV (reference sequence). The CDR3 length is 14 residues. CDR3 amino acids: CASSLSLGVETQYF. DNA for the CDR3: TGTGCCAGCAGTTTATCCCTGGGGGTAGAGACCCAGTACTTC.

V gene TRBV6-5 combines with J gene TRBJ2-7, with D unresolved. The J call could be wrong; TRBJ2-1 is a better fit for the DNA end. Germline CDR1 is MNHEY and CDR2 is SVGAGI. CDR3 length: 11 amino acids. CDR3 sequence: CASRLHNEQFF. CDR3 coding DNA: TGTGCCAGCCGCCTACACAATGAGCAGTTCTTC.

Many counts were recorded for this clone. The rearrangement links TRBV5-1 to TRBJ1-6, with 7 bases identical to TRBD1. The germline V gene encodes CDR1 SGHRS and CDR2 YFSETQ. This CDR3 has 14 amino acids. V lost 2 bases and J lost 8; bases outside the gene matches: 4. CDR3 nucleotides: TGCGCCAGCAGCTTTACAGGGGATGATTCACCCCTCCACTTT. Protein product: CASSFTGDDSPLHF.

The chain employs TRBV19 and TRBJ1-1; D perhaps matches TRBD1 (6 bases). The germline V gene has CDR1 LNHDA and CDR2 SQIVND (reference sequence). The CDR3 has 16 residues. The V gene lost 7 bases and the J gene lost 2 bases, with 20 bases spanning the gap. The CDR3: CASISSQGRFNTEAFF. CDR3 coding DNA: TGTGCCAGTATTAGTAGCCAGGGGCGATTTAACACTGAAGCTTTCTTT.

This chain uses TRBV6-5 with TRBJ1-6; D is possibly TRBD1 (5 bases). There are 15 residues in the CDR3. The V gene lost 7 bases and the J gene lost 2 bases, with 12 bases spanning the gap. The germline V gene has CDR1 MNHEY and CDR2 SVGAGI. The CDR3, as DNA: TGTGCCAGCACCCTCGACAGCCCCTATAATTCACCCCTCCACTTT. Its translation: CASTLDSPYNSPLHF.

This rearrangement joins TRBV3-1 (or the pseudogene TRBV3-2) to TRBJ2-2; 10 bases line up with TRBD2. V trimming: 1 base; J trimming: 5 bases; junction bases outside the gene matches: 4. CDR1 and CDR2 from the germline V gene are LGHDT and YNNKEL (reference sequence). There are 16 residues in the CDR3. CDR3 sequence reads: CASSQGAGGRTGELFF. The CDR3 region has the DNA TGTGCCAGCAGCCAAGGAGCGGGAGGGCGAACCGGGGAGCTGTTTTTT.

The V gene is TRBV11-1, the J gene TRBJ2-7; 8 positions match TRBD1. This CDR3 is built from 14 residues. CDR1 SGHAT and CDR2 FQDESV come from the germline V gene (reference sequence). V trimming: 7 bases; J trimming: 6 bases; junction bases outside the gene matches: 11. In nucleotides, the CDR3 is TGTGCCAGCACCGTCTACACAGGGGGTAGCGAGCAGTACTTC. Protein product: CASTVYTGGSEQYF.

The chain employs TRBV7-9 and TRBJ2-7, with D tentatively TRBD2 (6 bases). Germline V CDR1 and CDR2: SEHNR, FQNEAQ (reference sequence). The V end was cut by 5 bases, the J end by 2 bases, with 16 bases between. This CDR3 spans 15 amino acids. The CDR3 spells CASSPATSWTYEQYF. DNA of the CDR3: TGTGCCAGCAGCCCAGCGACTAGTTGGACCTACGAGCAGTACTTC.